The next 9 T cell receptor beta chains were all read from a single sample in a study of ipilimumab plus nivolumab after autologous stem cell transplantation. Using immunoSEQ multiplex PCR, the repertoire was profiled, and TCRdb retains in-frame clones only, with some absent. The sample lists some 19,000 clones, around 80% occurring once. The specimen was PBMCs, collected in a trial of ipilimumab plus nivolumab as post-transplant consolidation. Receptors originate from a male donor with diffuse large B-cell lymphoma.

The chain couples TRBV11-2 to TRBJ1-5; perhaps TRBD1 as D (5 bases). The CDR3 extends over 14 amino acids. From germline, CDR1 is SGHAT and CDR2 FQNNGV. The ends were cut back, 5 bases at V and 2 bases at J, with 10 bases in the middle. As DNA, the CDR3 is TGTGCCAGCAGCCCACCGGGGGGCAATCAGCCCCAGCATTTT. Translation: CASSPPGGNQPQHF.

The CDR3 loop is CSAGQIVPQHF. The CDR3 nucleotides read TGCAGTGCCGGCCAAATAGTGCCCCAGCATTTT. This chain connects TRBV20-1 to TRBJ1-5; D not resolved. V gave up 6 bases and J gave up 9 bases, with 12 bases separating them. Germline loops: CDR1 DFQATT, CDR2 SNEGSKA (reference sequence). CDR3 size: 11 residues.

Here the CDR3 reads CASSPQAGATTDTQYF. DNA of the CDR3: TGTGCCAGCTCACCACAGGCGGGGGCAACCACAGATACGCAGTATTTT. The chain joins TRBV18 to TRBJ2-3; TRBD2 is a possible D gene (7 bases). Germline loops: CDR1 KGHSH, CDR2 LQKENI. The V and J ends lost 1 base and 2 bases respectively, with 13 bases between them. The CDR3 covers 16 residues.

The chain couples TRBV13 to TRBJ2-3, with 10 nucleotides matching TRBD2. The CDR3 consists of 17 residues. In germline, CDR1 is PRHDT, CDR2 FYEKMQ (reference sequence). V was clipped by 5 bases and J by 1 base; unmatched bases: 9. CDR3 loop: CASSRYVAGGGTDTQYF. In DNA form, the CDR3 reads TGTGCCAGCAGCCGCTACGTAGCGGGGGGTGGCACAGATACGCAGTATTTT.

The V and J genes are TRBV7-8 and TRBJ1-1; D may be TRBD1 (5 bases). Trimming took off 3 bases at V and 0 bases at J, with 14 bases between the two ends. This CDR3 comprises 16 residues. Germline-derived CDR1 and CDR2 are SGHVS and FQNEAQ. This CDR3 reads CASSFGEGRMNTEAFF. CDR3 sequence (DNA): TGTGCCAGCAGCTTTGGGGAGGGGCGGATGAACACTGAAGCTTTCTTT.

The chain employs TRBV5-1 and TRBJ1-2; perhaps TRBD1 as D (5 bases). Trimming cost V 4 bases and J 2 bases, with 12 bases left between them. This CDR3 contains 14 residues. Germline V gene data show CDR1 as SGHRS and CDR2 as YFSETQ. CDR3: CASSPGTANYGYTF. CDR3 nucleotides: TGCGCCAGCAGCCCCGGGACTGCCAACTATGGCTACACCTTC.

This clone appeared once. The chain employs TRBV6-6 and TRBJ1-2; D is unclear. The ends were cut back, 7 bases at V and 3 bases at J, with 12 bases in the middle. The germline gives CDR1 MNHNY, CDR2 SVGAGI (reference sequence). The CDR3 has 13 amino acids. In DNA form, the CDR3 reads TGTGCCAGCATCAAACGCGGGGACTATGGCTACACCTTC. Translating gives CASIKRGDYGYTF.

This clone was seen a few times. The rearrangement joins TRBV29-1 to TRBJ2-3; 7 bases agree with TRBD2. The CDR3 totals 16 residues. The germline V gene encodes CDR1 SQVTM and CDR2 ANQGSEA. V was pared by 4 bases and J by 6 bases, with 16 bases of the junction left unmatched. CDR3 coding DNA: TGCAGCGTTGGGGGGGGAGGGCAGAAAATCAGGGATACGCAGTATTTT. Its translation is CSVGGGGQKIRDTQYF.

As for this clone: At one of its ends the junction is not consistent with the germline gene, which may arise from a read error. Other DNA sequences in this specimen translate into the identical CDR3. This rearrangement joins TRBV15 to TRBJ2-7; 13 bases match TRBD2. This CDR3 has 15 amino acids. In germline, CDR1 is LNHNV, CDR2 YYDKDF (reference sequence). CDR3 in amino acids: CATSRELAGGREQYF. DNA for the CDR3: TGTGCCACTAGCAGAGAACTAGCGGGGGGGCGCGAGCAGTACTTC.